This TCR beta chain was obtained from a study of cytomegalovirus exposure and HLA in healthy donors. Study background: Some 90 million unique TCRs from HLA-typed donors were held in an early data release. Study-wide results and limits: High sensitivity and specificity were reportedly achieved when the classifier diagnosed cytomegalovirus status. In most subjects, TCR beta sequences reportedly gave accurate predictions of HLA-A and HLA-B alleles. In an earlier analysis, in some 500 donors, most V segments appeared productive either ~90% or ~30% of the time.

To note about this clone: The antigen remains undetermined.

Amplification used 60 Vbeta primers and 13 Jbeta primers. The table came from immunoSEQ multiplex PCR; TCRdb's copy has only in-frame clones and leaves some out. The table lists roughly 100,000 clones, 75% of them singletons. Germline loops: CDR1 SGHRS, CDR2 YFSETQ. The length of the CDR3 is 15 residues. With 3 bases clipped from V and 1 base from J, the junction kept 5 bases outside the gene matches. The source material was PBMCs. The chain uses TRBV5-1 and TRBJ2-3; 7 bases line up with TRBD2. The TCR sequence derives from a male donor in good health and CMV-seropositive. CDR3 sequence: CASSSGTTRTDTQYF. The CDR3 DNA follows: TGCGCCAGCAGCTCCGGGACTACCCGCACAGATACGCAGTATTTT.